The table lists the clone carrying this TCR beta chain with a count of one. The CDR3 is made up of 14 amino acids. CDR1 is SQVTM and CDR2 is ANQGSEA in the germline V gene. The V gene end was trimmed by 7 bases and the J gene end by 5 bases; junction bases not matched to a gene: 4. These data are taken from a study of blood T cell repertoires in COVID-19. Study in general: Samples came from the United States, Italy and Spain, spanning acute and convalescent COVID-19.

The repertoire was sequenced with immunoSEQ multiplex PCR; TCRdb's copy has only in-frame clones and lacks some. The table has about 94,000 clones, roughly four fifths seen once; the top ten hold roughly 6.2%. The chain is built from TRBV29-1 and TRBJ2-1; the match to TRBD2 covers 14 bases. Sequenced input: peripheral blood. The receptor's source is a man in his sixties with acute or convalescent COVID-19. For the CDR3, the DNA is TGCAGCGCGGAGGGACTAGCGGGGGACAATGAGCAGTTCTTC. This translates into CSAEGLAGDNEQFF.